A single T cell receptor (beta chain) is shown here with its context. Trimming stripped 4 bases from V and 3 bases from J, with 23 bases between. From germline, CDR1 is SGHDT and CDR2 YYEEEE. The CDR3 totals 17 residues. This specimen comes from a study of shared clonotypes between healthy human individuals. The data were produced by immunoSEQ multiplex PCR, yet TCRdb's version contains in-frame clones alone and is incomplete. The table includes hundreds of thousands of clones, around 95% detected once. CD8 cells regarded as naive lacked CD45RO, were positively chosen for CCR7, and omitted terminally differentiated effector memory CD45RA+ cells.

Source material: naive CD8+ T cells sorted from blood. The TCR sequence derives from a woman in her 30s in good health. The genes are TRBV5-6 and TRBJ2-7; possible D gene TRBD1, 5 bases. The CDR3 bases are TGTGCCAGCAGCATCTTGGGGCCTTCAGGGTTGAACTACGAGCAGTACTTC. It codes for CASSILGPSGLNYEQYF.